One T cell receptor (beta chain) is described in this entry. The same CDR3 arises from other DNA sequences in this sample as well. The V end was cut by 3 bases, the J end by 0 bases, with 11 bases between. Germline V gene sequence: CDR1 LGHDT, CDR2 YNNKEL (reference sequence). CDR3 length equals 15 residues. Recruited during active infection, patients (from Seattle) were subsequently followed longitudinally. Original handling: Quantification of nucleated cells was approximated via reference gene primer amplification. Generated by immunoSEQ multiplex PCR, the TCRdb table keeps only in-frame clones and is missing some. Clone size and the V and J calls come from that table; the DNA yielded D and trimming. The profile covers around 470,000 clones, with roughly nine tenths appearing a single time and 0.8% to 0.9% taken by the ten largest. The sample originates from a study of blood T cell repertoires in COVID-19. Study at large: Sites in the United States, Italy and Spain provided acute and convalescent COVID-19 samples. T cells, B-cell-depleted T cells, or PBMCs supplied cDNA or gDNA.

The sequence was collected from a man younger than 35 with COVID-19, enrolled during active disease. Specimen: peripheral blood. The rearrangement joins TRBV3-1 (or the pseudogene TRBV3-2) to TRBJ1-1; tentatively, D is TRBD1 (5 bases). The CDR3 is CASSQGGSMNTEAFF. Here the CDR3 DNA reads TGTGCCAGCAGCCAGGGGGGGTCCATGAACACTGAAGCTTTCTTT.